This T cell receptor (beta chain) came from a study of glioma-infiltrating T cells (dated by TCRdb to about 2016). For the wider study: Glioma tissue, non-neoplastic brain tissue and matched peripheral blood mononuclear cells were used as sources from which TCR alpha- and beta-chain repertoires were sequenced. Three low-grade glioma patients, eight or nine primary glioblastoma patients and three non-glioma patients contributing non-neoplastic brain tissue were included in the paired cohort. Each tissue-infiltrating repertoire was compared with the same patient's peripheral blood repertoire to measure divergence between tissue and blood T-cell populations. Results the study describes overall, beyond this receptor: Small numbers underpinned the group comparisons: about eight glioblastoma patients, three low-grade glioma patients and three non-neoplastic patients. VJ-independent divergence between tissue and blood was found to be below expectation in non-neoplastic patients but above expectation in all gliomas, particularly low-grade gliomas. Very few CDR3 sequences were shared between tissue and blood, attributed to high CDR3 diversity and limited sampling.

Taken from cysteine to phenylalanine, the CDR3 has 16 residues. The sequence is cut down to CDR3 DNA, 48 bases in frame from base 1. CDR1 and CDR2 are read off the germline V gene (reference sequence) as LNHDA and SQIVND. The germline ends are 17 bases apart after V is trimmed by 6 bases and J by 2 bases. TCR alpha and beta CDR3 regions were amplified with the iRepertoire nested amplicon-rescue multiplex PCR (arm-PCR) platform from RNA. One-step reverse transcription and amplification used roughly 90-400 ng of tissue mRNA or PBMC total RNA as input. Following bead purification, Illumina adapters were added through a secondary multiplex PCR, and the libraries were then gel-purified between 200 and 400 bp. Demultiplexing relied on internal 6-nucleotide barcodes carried by the libraries. Libraries were sequenced on an Illumina MiSeq with 2x220 or 2x250 nucleotide paired-end reads. In the paper's pipeline: FLASH 1.2.11 was used to merge paired reads, and BWA-MEM then aligned the reads to the GRCh37 human genome before TRA and TRB reads were extracted. V and J assignment used an IMGT-derived reference of cassette sequences and CDR3 motifs that included pseudogenes. Reads were translated in three frames, and productive CDR3s were defined by a C…FGXG motif without stop codons. Unique combinations of V-J cassette pair and CDR3 amino acid sequence were defined as clonotypes. Filtering of reads was based on Hamming distance, with the threshold set by the sequence error rate of each sample in mapped regions. TCRdb redid the processing of the public reads, applying fastp at Q25 and MiXCR, and retained in-frame beta chains. Every CDR3 protein is listed once, alongside the most common genes and DNA of its rows. TCRdb assigned the V and J calls; the authors' analysis was not used. Within this sample are tens of thousands of distinct CDR3 sequences, with roughly 39% of them counted one time only. The ten largest clones take up 35% to 40% of the sample.

This clonotype was seen ten or more times. The target of this receptor is not known. Within one base of it there is no much larger clone, and no base qualities were kept. This receptor was obtained from a human donor with low-grade glioma or glioblastoma, undergoing nonglioma brain surgery, or in good health (not recorded which). Sequencing was carried out using glioma tissue, nonneoplastic brain tissue, or PBMCs (not recorded which). The sequence is built from TRBV19 and TRBJ2-1, with the D gene tentatively TRBD1 or TRBD2, based on 5 matching bases in each. The sequence in DNA is TGTGCCAGTAGCGATTCCGGGACGGTCCCCTACAATGAGCAGTTCTTC. Translation gives CASSDSGTVPYNEQFF.